The rows below give T cell receptor beta chains drawn from one sample of a study of control samples from healthy donors and cancer patients. The table came from immunoSEQ multiplex PCR; TCRdb's copy has only in-frame clones and leaves some out. This repertoire comprises roughly 200,000 clones; its ten largest clones make up approximately 2.2%. Source material: blood. Receptors were obtained from a woman aged 25 to 39 in good health. CDR3s include the opening cysteine and the closing phenylalanine or tryptophan. D genes are given only for firm matches.

J gene: TRBJ2-1; D gene: -; V gene: TRBV29-1; CDR3 protein: CSVEGGTAIEYNEQFF; CDR3 DNA: TGCAGCGTTGAAGGCGGGACAGCGATCGAGTACAATGAGCAGTTCTTC
J gene: TRBJ1-6; D gene: TRBD1; V gene: TRBV4-3; CDR3 protein: CASRADPGTATSPLHF; CDR3 DNA: TGCGCCAGCAGGGCTGACCCTGGGACAGCTACGTCACCCCTCCACTTT
J gene: TRBJ2-3; D gene: TRBD2; V gene: TRBV11-3; CDR3 protein: CASSVGTSGMSTDTQYF; CDR3 DNA: TGTGCCAGCAGCGTAGGGACTAGCGGGATGAGCACAGATACGCAGTATTTT
J gene: TRBJ1-1; D gene: -; V gene: TRBV28; CDR3 protein: CASSFALGSTEAFF; CDR3 DNA: TGTGCCAGCAGTTTTGCCTTAGGGTCCACTGAAGCTTTCTTT
J gene: TRBJ1-5; D gene: -; V gene: TRBV18; CDR3 protein: CASSPSRDQPQHF; CDR3 DNA: TGTGCCAGCTCACCGAGCAGAGATCAGCCCCAGCATTTT
J gene: TRBJ1-2; D gene: -; V gene: TRBV28; CDR3 protein: CASSLRGGRYYGYTF; CDR3 DNA: TGTGCCAGCAGTTTGCGAGGGGGTCGGTACTATGGCTACACCTTC
J gene: TRBJ1-5; D gene: -; V gene: TRBV4-2; CDR3 protein: CASSQEWAQGAQHF; CDR3 DNA: TGTGCCAGCAGCCAAGAATGGGCACAGGGCGCCCAGCATTTT
J gene: TRBJ2-7; D gene: -; V gene: TRBV19; CDR3 protein: CASSPRTFDYEQYF; CDR3 DNA: TGTGCCAGTAGTCCCCGGACATTCGACTACGAGCAGTACTTC
J gene: TRBJ1-2; D gene: TRBD1; V gene: TRBV2; CDR3 protein: CASSEESQGGGYTF; CDR3 DNA: TGTGCCAGCAGTGAAGAATCGCAGGGGGGCGGCTACACCTTC
J gene: TRBJ1-1; D gene: TRBD1; V gene: TRBV29-1; CDR3 protein: CSVETGGGTEAFF; CDR3 DNA: TGCAGCGTTGAAACAGGGGGAGGCACTGAAGCTTTCTTT
J gene: TRBJ1-6; D gene: -; V gene: TRBV7-9; CDR3 protein: CASSSLRGSSYNSPLHF; CDR3 DNA: TGTGCCAGCAGCTCGTTGAGGGGAAGCTCCTATAATTCACCCCTCCACTTT
J gene: TRBJ1-2; D gene: -; V gene: TRBV19; CDR3 protein: CASSSQGFYGYTF; CDR3 DNA: TGTGCCAGTAGCAGTCAGGGGTTCTATGGCTACACCTTC
J gene: TRBJ1-1; D gene: -; V gene: TRBV9; CDR3 protein: CASARTLLNTEAFF; CDR3 DNA: TGTGCCAGCGCACGGACGCTTTTGAACACTGAAGCTTTCTTT
J gene: TRBJ2-5; D gene: -; V gene: TRBV20-1; CDR3 protein: CSASVGAGETQYF; CDR3 DNA: TGCAGTGCTAGTGTGGGGGCTGGAGAGACCCAGTACTTC
J gene: TRBJ1-1; D gene: -; V gene: TRBV27; CDR3 protein: CASSLLGLNTEAFF; CDR3 DNA: TGTGCCAGCAGTTTACTTGGGCTCAACACTGAAGCTTTCTTT
J gene: TRBJ2-7; D gene: -; V gene: TRBV18; CDR3 protein: CASSPADETGQYF; CDR3 DNA: TGTGCCAGCTCACCTGCGGACGAGACGGGGCAGTACTTC
J gene: TRBJ2-1; D gene: TRBD2; V gene: TRBV11-3; CDR3 protein: CASSLGGTINNEQFF; CDR3 DNA: TGTGCCAGCAGCTTAGGAGGGACTATAAACAATGAGCAGTTCTTC
J gene: TRBJ1-2; D gene: -; V gene: TRBV6-5; CDR3 protein: CASSYLGVKDGYTF; CDR3 DNA: TGTGCCAGCAGTTACTTAGGGGTTAAGGATGGCTACACCTTC